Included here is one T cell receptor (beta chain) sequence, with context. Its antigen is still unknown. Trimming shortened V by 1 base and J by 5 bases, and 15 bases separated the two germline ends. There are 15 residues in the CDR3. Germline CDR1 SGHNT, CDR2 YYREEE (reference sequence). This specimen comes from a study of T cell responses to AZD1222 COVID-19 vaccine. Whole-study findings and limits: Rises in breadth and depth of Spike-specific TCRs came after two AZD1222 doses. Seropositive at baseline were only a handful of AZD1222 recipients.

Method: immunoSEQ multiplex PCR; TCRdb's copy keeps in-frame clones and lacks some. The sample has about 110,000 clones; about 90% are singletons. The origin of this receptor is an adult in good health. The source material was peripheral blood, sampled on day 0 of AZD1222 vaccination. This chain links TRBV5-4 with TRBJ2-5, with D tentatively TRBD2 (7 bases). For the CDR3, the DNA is TGTGCCAGCAGCTTGCAGATGGGAGGGGGTGAGACCCAGTACTTC. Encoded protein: CASSLQMGGGETQYF.